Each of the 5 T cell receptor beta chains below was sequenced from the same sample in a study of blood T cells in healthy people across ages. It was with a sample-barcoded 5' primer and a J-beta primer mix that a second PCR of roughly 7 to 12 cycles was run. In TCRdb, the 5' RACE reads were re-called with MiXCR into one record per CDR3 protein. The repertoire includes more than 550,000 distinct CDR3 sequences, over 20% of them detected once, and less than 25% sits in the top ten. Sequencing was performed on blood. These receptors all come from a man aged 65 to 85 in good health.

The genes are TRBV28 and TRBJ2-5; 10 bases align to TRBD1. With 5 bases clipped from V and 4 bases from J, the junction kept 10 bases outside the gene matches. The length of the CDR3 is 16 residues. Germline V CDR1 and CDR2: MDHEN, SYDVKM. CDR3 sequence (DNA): TGTGCCAGCAGTACAAATCGACAGGGGGCGGGAGAGACCCAGTACTTC. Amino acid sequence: CASSTNRQGAGETQYF.

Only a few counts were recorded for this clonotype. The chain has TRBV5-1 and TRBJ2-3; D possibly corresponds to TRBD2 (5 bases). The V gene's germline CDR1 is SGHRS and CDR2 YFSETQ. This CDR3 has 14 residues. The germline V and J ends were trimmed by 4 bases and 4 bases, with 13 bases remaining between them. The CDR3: CASSTTSAPDTQYF. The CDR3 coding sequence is TGCGCCAGCAGCACTACTAGTGCTCCAGATACGCAGTATTTT. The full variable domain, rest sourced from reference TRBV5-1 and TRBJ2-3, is KAGVTQTPRYLIKTRGQQVTLSCSPISGHRSVSWYQQTPGQGLQFLFEYFSETQRNKGNFPGRFSGRQFSNSRSEMNVSTLELGDSALYLCASSTTSAPDTQYFGPGTRLTVL.

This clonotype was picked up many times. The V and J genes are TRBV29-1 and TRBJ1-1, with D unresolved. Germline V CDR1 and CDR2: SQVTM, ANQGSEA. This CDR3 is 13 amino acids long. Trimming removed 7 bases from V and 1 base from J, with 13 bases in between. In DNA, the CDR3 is TGCAGCGCCCGTTACAGCCCGAACACTGAAGCTTTCTTT. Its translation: CSARYSPNTEAFF.

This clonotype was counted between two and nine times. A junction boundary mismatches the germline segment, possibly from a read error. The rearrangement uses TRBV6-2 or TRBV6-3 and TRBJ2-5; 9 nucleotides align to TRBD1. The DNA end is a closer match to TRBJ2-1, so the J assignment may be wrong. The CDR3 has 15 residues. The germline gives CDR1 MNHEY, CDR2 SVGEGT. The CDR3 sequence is CASSRDRAVYNEQFF. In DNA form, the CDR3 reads TGCGCCAGCAGCCGGGACAGGGCCGTTTACAATGAGCAGTTCTTC.

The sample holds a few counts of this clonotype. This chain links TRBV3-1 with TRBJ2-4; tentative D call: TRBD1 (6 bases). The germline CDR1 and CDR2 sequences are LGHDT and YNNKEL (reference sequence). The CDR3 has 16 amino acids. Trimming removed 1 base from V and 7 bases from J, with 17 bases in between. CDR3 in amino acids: CASSQGVNHRENIQYF. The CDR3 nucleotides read TGTGCCAGCAGCCAAGGGGTAAACCACAGGGAGAACATTCAGTACTTC.